This TCR beta chain was sequenced for a study of blood T cell repertoires in COVID-19. Repertoires were generated with immunoSEQ multiplex PCR, while TCRdb's copy carries only in-frame clones and drops some. This repertoire shows fewer than 400,000 clones, roughly 85% found once; its top ten account for under 2%. Those who participated ranged in age from roughly 18 to 95 years and resided in under 25 US areas. The receptor comes from a woman aged 25 to 39 who had been exposed to COVID-19. Sequenced input: PBMCs or T cells enriched from blood (not recorded which).

In DNA form, the CDR3 reads TGCGCCAGCAGCTTGGTTGTGGGAGTTGGCTACGAGCAGTACTTC. Its translation is CASSLVVGVGYEQYF. This chain links TRBV5-1 with TRBJ2-7, with D perhaps TRBD2 (5 bases). Trimming removed 0 bases at V and 3 bases at J, with 13 bases between. CDR3 length: 15 amino acids. The germline V gene has CDR1 SGHRS and CDR2 YFSETQ.